This T cell receptor (beta chain) is drawn from a study of beta chain features in type 1 diabetes (dated 2018 in TCRdb). Context from the whole study: Mean age, gender distribution, total cell number and subset yield did not differ between patients and healthy donors. A total of around 110,000,000 sorted cells were examined across all samples, and a strong correlation was observed between cell number per subset and RNA yield. In the study, TCRB repertoires of sorted circulating CD4+ T cell subsets from recently diagnosed type 1 diabetes patients were compared with those of matched healthy donors. Naive and central memory subsets were obtained from all 30 or so donors, but regulatory and stem cell-like memory subsets were isolated from only 8 patients and about 8 healthy donors. Overall study results and their limits: Because cDNA rather than genomic DNA was sequenced, highly expressing activated cells could have been over-represented, although no difference in activation and CD3 levels was found between groups. HLA sub-analyses involved small numbers of individuals, so any influence of HLA type on TCRB rearrangement remained unresolved. A moderate but significant shortening of TCRB CDR3 length was observed in type 1 diabetes patients in all four CD4+ subsets. Fewer insertions and more nucleotide deletions at VDJ recombination sites were observed in patients with type 1 diabetes, implying thymic rearrangement abnormalities. Naive, central memory and regulatory TCRB repertoires appeared to be more similar among patients than among healthy donors. PCR may preferentially amplify shorter templates, but because patient and control samples were amplified and corrected together, any resulting skew would affect both groups equally.

With regard to this clone: Its binding antigen is unknown. Per-base qualities were not stored, and no clone one base away is much larger.

All of the isolated RNA was reverse transcribed with the High Capacity cDNA Reverse Transcription Kit, so expressed TCRB transcripts were sequenced. Naive, central memory and regulatory T cell samples underwent deep immunoSEQ sequencing, averaging approximately 3.3 million total reads per sample. Sorted cells were lysed in RLT buffer, and RNA was extracted using DNase-treated RNeasy Micro or Mini kits according to cell number. To prevent cross-contamination, every cell subset was processed on its own, while patient and healthy donor samples were processed together. The immunoSEQ multiplex PCR was used to amplify TCRB sequences from cDNA, yielding 87-bp fragments that span the CDR3 region. The amplicons were sequenced using the Illumina HiSeq platform. Processing in the source paper ran as follows. Synthetic template baselines were used to correct PCR bias computationally, reads within Hamming distance 2 were collapsed, and singletons that could not be merged were discarded. Reads were aligned against IMGT so that V, D and J genes, CDR3 length and insertions or deletions at six rearrangement sites could be assigned. Within each subset, clonotype counts were normalized to sorted cell number, and only after that were true diversity and Gini coefficients computed with the tcR R package. The overlap coefficient, calculated on TCRB nucleotide sequences, was used to measure repertoire sharing. Out-of-frame TCRB sequences from naive cells were analyzed to stand in for the pre-selection repertoire. The clones in this table, taken by TCRdb from immuneACCESS, are in-frame only. Not every clone is retained; where verified, under half of the shortfall comes from an unresolved V gene, and the cause of the rest is unknown. D and trimming come from the DNA, and the V and J calls and clone size come from that table. This sample gives hundreds of thousands of clones in total; approximately 30% of them show up just once. The ten most abundant clones make up 0.06% to 0.07% of the sample.

Including cysteine and phenylalanine, the CDR3 has 16 amino acids. The kept DNA is CDR3 alone, 48 bases in frame from the first base. V is reduced by 0 bases and J by 3 bases, leaving a spacing of 12 bases between them. Taken from the germline V gene, the CDR1 and CDR2 loops are LGHNA and YNFKEQ. Each donor gave one peripheral blood draw, averaging approximately 0.12 L, which was collected into heparinised tubes. A BD FACSAria II was used to sort naive, central memory, regulatory and stem cell-like memory CD4+ T cells with a panel that included CD45RO, CCR7, CD25, CD127, CD95 and CD27. All sorted populations exceeded 95% purity. PBMCs were isolated immediately by Lymphoprep density gradient centrifugation and stained directly without culture. To minimize batch effects, samples were stained and sorted in pairs, one healthy donor with one patient per experiment.

The chain uses TRBV4-2 and TRBJ2-1; the D gene remains uncertain. Sequencing used naive CD4+ T cells from blood. The sample's cell subset or site label, decoded: true naive CD4+ T cells. This TCR was sampled from a young man in good health. The CDR3 protein: CASSQDPVSVYNEQFF. The DNA is as follows: TGTGCCAGCAGCCAAGATCCCGTCTCGGTCTACAATGAGCAGTTCTTC.